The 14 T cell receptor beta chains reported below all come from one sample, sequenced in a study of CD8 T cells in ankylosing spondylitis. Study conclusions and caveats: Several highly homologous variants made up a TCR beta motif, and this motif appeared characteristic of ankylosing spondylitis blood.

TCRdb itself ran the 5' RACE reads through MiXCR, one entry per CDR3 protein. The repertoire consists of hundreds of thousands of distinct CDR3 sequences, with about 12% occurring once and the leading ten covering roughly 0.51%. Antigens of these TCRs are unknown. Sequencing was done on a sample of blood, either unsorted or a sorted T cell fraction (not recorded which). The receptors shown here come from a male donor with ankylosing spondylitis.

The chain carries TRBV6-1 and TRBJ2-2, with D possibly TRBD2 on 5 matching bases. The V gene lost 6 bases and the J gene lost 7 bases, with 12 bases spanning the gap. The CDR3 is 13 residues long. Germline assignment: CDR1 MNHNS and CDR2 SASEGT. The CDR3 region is CASRAEGVGELFF. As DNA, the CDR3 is TGTGCCAGCAGGGCAGAGGGAGTCGGGGAGCTGTTTTTT.

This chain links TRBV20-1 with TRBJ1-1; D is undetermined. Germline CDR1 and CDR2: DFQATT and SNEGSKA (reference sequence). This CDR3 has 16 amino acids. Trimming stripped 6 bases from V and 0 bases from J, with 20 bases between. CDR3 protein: CSAQPSGRNMNTEAFF. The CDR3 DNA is TGCAGTGCACAACCTTCAGGCCGCAACATGAACACTGAAGCTTTCTTT.

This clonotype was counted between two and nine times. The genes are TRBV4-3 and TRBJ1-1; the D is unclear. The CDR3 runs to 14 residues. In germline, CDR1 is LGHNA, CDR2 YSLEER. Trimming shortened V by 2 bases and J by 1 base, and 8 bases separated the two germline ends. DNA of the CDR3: TGCGCCAGCAGCCAACCCGGCGGGAACACTGAAGCTTTCTTT. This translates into CASSQPGGNTEAFF.

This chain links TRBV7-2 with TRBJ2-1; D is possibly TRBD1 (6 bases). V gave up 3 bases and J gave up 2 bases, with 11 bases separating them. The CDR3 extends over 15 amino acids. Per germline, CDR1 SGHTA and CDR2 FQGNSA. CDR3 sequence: CASSFRGSPYNEQFF. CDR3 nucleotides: TGTGCCAGCAGCTTCAGGGGATCCCCCTACAATGAGCAGTTCTTC.

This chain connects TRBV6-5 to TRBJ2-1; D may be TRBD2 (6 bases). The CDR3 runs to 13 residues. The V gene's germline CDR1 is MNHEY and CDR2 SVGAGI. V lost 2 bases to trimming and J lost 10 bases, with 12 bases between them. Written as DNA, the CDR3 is TGTGCCAGCAGTTACGACGGGCGGGGAGAGCAGTTCTTC. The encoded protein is CASSYDGRGEQFF.

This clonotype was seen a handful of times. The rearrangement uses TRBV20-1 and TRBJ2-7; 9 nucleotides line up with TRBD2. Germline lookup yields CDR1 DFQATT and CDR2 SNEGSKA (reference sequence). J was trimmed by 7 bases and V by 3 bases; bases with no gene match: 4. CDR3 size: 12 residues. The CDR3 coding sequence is TGCAGTGCTAGCTATAGCGGGAGTGAGCAGTACTTC. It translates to CSASYSGSEQYF.

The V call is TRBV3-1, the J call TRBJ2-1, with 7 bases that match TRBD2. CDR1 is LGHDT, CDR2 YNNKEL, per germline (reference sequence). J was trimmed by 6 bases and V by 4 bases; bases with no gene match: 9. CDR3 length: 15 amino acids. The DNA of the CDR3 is TGTGCCAGCAGCCTTGGAGGACTAGTCCCCAATGAGCAGTTCTTC. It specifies CASSLGGLVPNEQFF.

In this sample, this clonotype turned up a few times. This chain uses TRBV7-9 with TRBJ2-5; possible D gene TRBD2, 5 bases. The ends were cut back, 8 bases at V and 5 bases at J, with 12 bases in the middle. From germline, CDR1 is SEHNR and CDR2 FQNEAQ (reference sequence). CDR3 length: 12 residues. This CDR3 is CASVEGSETQYF. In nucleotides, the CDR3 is TGTGCCAGCGTCGAGGGATCCGAGACCCAGTACTTC.

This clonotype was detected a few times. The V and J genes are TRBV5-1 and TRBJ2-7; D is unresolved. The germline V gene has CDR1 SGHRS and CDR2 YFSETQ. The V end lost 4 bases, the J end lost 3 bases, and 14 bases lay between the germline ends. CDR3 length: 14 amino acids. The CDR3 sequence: CASSPDGDFYEQYF. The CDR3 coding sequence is TGCGCCAGCAGCCCCGATGGTGACTTCTACGAGCAGTACTTC.

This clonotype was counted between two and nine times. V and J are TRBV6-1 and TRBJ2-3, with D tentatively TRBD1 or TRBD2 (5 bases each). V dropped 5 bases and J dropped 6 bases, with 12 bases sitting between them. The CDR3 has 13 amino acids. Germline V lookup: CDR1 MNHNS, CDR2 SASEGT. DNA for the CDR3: TGTGCCAGCAGTAGTCCGGGACCTGATACGCAGTATTTT. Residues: CASSSPGPDTQYF.

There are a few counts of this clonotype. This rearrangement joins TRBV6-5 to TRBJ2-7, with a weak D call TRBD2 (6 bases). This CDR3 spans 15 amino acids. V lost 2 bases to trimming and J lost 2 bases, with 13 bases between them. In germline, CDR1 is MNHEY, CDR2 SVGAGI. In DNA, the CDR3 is TGTGCCAGCAGTTACAGGACGGGAGACCCCTACGAGCAGTACTTC. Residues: CASSYRTGDPYEQYF.

CDR3 loop: CASSLSGREYTEAFF. In nucleotides, the CDR3 is TGTGCCAGCAGCCTGTCGGGGAGGGAGTACACTGAAGCTTTCTTT. The V and J genes are TRBV7-8 and TRBJ1-1; no clear D. Germline loops: CDR1 SGHVS, CDR2 FQNEAQ. V was shortened by 5 bases and J by 3 bases, with 16 bases between the two germline ends. The CDR3 runs 15 residues.

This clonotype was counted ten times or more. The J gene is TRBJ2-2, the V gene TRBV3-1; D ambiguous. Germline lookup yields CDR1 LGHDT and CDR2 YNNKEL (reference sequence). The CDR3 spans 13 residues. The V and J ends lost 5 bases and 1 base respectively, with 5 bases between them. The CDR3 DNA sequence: TGTGCCAGCAGCAACGGGAACACCGGGGAGCTGTTTTTT. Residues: CASSNGNTGELFF.

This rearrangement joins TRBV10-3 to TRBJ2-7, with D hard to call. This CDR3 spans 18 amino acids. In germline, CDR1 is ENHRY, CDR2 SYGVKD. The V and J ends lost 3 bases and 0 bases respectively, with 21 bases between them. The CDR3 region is CAISEQTRQTRSSYEQYF. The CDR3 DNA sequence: TGTGCCATCAGTGAACAGACCCGCCAGACCCGTAGCTCCTACGAGCAGTACTTC.